This T cell receptor beta chain was sequenced for a study of neurological immune-mediated disorders. This clonotype was counted at least ten times. Healthy controls were blood bank volunteers in Maryland, USA. Every sequencing run generated over 170 million TCR-beta sequences from 15-18 subjects. TCRdb reanalysed the 5' RACE reads using MiXCR and keeps one entry per CDR3 protein. The sample contains about 30,000 distinct CDR3 sequences, about 15% of which appear only once. Germline V CDR1 and CDR2: SGHTA, FQGNSA. CDR3 length: 16 residues. The junction had 8 bases not matched to a gene; V was cut back by 4 bases and J by 3 bases.

Sequences were obtained from PBMCs. V usage is TRBV7-2 and J usage is TRBJ1-4; 7 nucleotides match TRBD1. This receptor was identified in a man in his 70s in good health. The CDR3 here is CASSSIGTASNEKLFF. The CDR3 nucleotides are TGTGCCAGCAGCTCAATCGGGACAGCATCTAATGAAAAACTGTTTTTT. The full variable domain, its missing parts supplied by reference TRBV7-2 and TRBJ1-4, is GAGVSQSPSNKVTEKGKDVELRCDPISGHTALYWYRQSLGQGLEFLIYFQGNSAPDKSGLPSDRFSAERTGGSVSTLTIQRTQQEDSAVYLCASSSIGTASNEKLFFGSGTQLSVL.